The next 8 T cell receptor beta chains were all read from a single sample in a study of T cell responses to AZD1222 COVID-19 vaccine. Using immunoSEQ multiplex PCR, the repertoire was profiled, and TCRdb retains in-frame clones only, with some absent. The sample has about 140,000 clones; roughly 90% are singletons. The specimen was peripheral blood, collected on day 0 of AZD1222 vaccination. The receptors here all came from an adult in good health.

The chain carries TRBV3-1 (or the pseudogene TRBV3-2) and TRBJ2-7, with 7 bases matching TRBD2. Per the germline V gene, CDR1 is LGHDT and CDR2 is YNNKEL (reference sequence). The CDR3 length is 13 residues. The junction had 7 bases not matched to a gene; V was cut back by 4 bases and J by 7 bases. CDR3 region: CASSPTWEGEQYF. The CDR3 DNA is TGTGCCAGCAGCCCGACGTGGGAGGGTGAGCAGTACTTC.

The chain couples TRBV30 to TRBJ1-5, with D tentatively TRBD1 (6 bases). The V end was cut by 2 bases, the J end by 6 bases, with 17 bases between. Germline-derived CDR1 and CDR2 are GTSNPN and SVGIG (reference sequence). CDR3 length: 15 residues. The CDR3 protein is CAWSISQGSGQPQHF. CDR3 nucleotide sequence: TGTGCCTGGAGTATTTCCCAGGGGTCAGGTCAGCCCCAGCATTTT.

The rearrangement joins TRBV5-4 to TRBJ1-2; D not resolved. The CDR3 is 15 residues long. CDR1 is SGHNT, CDR2 YYREEE, per germline (reference sequence). V was shortened by 4 bases and J by 0 bases, with 13 bases between the two germline ends. This CDR3 is CASSNPTRSNYGYTF. CDR3 nucleotide sequence: TGTGCCAGCAGCAATCCGACCCGATCTAACTATGGCTACACCTTC.

V and J are TRBV2 and TRBJ1-2, with D unresolved. The CDR3 extends over 13 amino acids. V dropped 0 bases and J dropped 8 bases, with 10 bases sitting between them. CDR1 is SNHLY, CDR2 FYNNEI, per germline. CDR3: CASSEAKSRGYTF. The CDR3 DNA sequence: TGTGCCAGCAGTGAAGCGAAGTCTCGGGGCTACACCTTC.

The genes are TRBV4-2 and TRBJ2-3, with 11 bases aligning to TRBD2. The CDR3 length is 18 residues. Trimming at V came to 1 base and at J to 1 base, leaving 7 bases not matched to a gene. Germline-derived CDR1 and CDR2 are LGHNA and YNFKEQ. CDR3 in DNA: TGTGCCAGCAGCCAAGGCGGGACTAGCGGCCCAGGCACAGATACGCAGTATTTT. Its protein product is CASSQGGTSGPGTDTQYF.

The V and J genes are TRBV6-1 and TRBJ2-1, with 12 bases that match TRBD2. Germline V gene lookup returns CDR1 MNHNS and CDR2 SASEGT. This CDR3 contains 16 residues. Germline trimming cut 1 base from V and 5 bases from J; bases unmatched to any gene: 3. The CDR3 is CASSEGGLAGNNEQFF. Here the CDR3 DNA reads TGTGCCAGCAGTGAAGGGGGACTAGCGGGCAACAATGAGCAGTTCTTC.

This clone was picked up one time. The chain couples TRBV9 to TRBJ2-4; the match to TRBD1 covers 8 bases. Germline CDR1 SGDLS, CDR2 YYNGEE. V lost 0 bases to trimming and J lost 0 bases; unmatched junction nucleotides: 8. The CDR3 spans 18 residues. The CDR3 nucleotides are TGTGCCAGCAGCGTAGGGAACAGGGGGATCCCAGCCAAAAACATTCAGTACTTC. This translates into CASSVGNRGIPAKNIQYF.

The gene calls are TRBV18 and TRBJ2-5; a possible D gene is TRBD1 (6 bases). CDR1 and CDR2 from the germline V gene are KGHSH and LQKENI. The CDR3 length is 14 residues. V was trimmed by 2 bases and J by 6 bases, leaving 13 bases between them. CDR3 residues: CASSPGQGMQTQYF. The CDR3 bases are TGTGCCAGCTCACCAGGGCAGGGGATGCAGACCCAGTACTTC.